This T cell receptor (beta chain) appears in the sequencing data of a study of T cell responses to AZD1222 COVID-19 vaccine. The wider study: Investigators merged groups given second doses at roughly 4 or roughly 12 weeks.

Germline V CDR1 and CDR2: KGHSH, LQKENI. V was cut by 4 bases and J by 1 base, with 7 bases left in between. This CDR3 comprises 13 residues. Regarding this clone: The antigen is undetermined.

Findings and limits, study-wide: Across spike, vaccine-associated CD4 TCRs were found, dominant at 160-218 and 743-854. Baseline seropositivity characterized only a handful of AZD1222 recipients.

The data were produced by immunoSEQ multiplex PCR, yet TCRdb's version contains in-frame clones alone and is incomplete. The data contain tens of thousands of clones, 80% to 90% of them singletons. The source of this sequence is an adult in good health. This sample comprised peripheral blood, obtained on day 0 of AZD1222 vaccination. This rearrangement joins TRBV18 to TRBJ1-1; a possible D gene is TRBD1 (6 bases). The CDR3 protein is CASSLGQNTEAFF. As DNA, the CDR3 is TGTGCCAGCTCACTGGGACAGAACACTGAAGCTTTCTTT. Full variable domain (rest looked up from reference TRBV18 and TRBJ1-1): NAGVMQNPRHLVRRRGQEARLRCSPMKGHSHVYWYRQLPEEGLKFMVYLQKENIIDESGMPKERFSAEFPKEGPSILRIQQVVRGDSAAYFCASSLGQNTEAFFGQGTRLTVV.